The present TCR beta chain was sequenced within a study of T cell responses to AZD1222 COVID-19 vaccine. The germline V and J ends were trimmed by 5 bases and 3 bases, with 14 bases remaining between them. Per the germline V gene, CDR1 is LNHDA and CDR2 is SQIVND (reference sequence). This CDR3 has 15 residues. Assay: immunoSEQ multiplex PCR; the TCRdb copy retains only in-frame clones and omits some. The sample lists more than 150,000 clones, around 87% seen once, with 2.5% to 3% in the top ten. This chain links TRBV19 with TRBJ2-1; D not resolved. This clonotype originated in an adult in good health. This specimen was peripheral blood, taken on day 0 of MenACWY control vaccination. CDR3 bases: TGTGCCAGTAGTCCCCGGGTGGGAAACTACAATGAGCAGTTCTTC. Translation gives CASSPRVGNYNEQFF.